Shown below are 9 T cell receptor beta chains from a single sample sequenced in a study of T cell responses to AZD1222 COVID-19 vaccine. The repertoire was sequenced with immunoSEQ multiplex PCR; TCRdb's copy has only in-frame clones and lacks some. This sample has around 100,000 clones, with around nine tenths found just once. The sample was peripheral blood, taken on day 0 of AZD1222 vaccination. The receptor set was obtained from an adult in good health.

The chain is built from TRBV9 and TRBJ2-2, with D unresolved. The CDR3 contains 14 residues. Germline V gives CDR1 SGDLS, CDR2 YYNGEE. The V end lost 0 bases, the J end lost 1 base, and 4 bases lay between the germline ends. DNA of the CDR3: TGTGCCAGCAGCGTAGCTTGGAACACCGGGGAGCTGTTTTTT. This gives the protein CASSVAWNTGELFF.

The chain links TRBV12-3 or TRBV12-4 to TRBJ2-7, with 7 bases aligning to TRBD2. Germline trimming cut 2 bases from V and 4 bases from J; bases unmatched to any gene: 2. CDR3 size: 13 residues. The CDR3 spells CASSLNGGYEQYF. For the CDR3, the DNA is TGTGCCAGCAGTTTAAACGGGGGGTACGAGCAGTACTTC.

The gene calls are TRBV9 and TRBJ2-3; TRBD2 might be the D (6 bases). The length of the CDR3 is 15 residues. Germline V gene lookup returns CDR1 SGDLS and CDR2 YYNGEE. V gave up 0 bases and J gave up 6 bases, with 14 bases separating them. CDR3 region: CASSVDGGMVDTQYF. For the CDR3, the DNA is TGTGCCAGCAGCGTAGACGGAGGGATGGTTGATACGCAGTATTTT.

This clone has a single count. The gene calls are TRBV6-5 and TRBJ2-7, with 10 bases lining up with TRBD1. The CDR3 consists of 15 residues. Looked up from germline, CDR1 is MNHEY and CDR2 is SVGAGI. The trim removed 6 bases at V and 4 bases at J, leaving 9 bases unmatched. CDR3 loop: CASSYDRGPDYEQYF. Written as DNA, the CDR3 is TGTGCCAGCAGCTACGACAGGGGGCCGGATTACGAGCAGTACTTC.

The J gene is TRBJ1-1, the V gene TRBV4-1; D perhaps matches TRBD1 (6 bases). Germline V CDR1 and CDR2: MGHRA, YSYEKL. The CDR3 is made up of 17 amino acids. V was cut by 3 bases and J by 10 bases, with 27 bases left in between. CDR3 sequence: CASSQMEGGGARRSAFF. CDR3 nucleotide sequence: TGCGCCAGCAGCCAGATGGAAGGGGGAGGGGCCCGACGCTCAGCTTTCTTT.

The chain recombines TRBV5-1 with TRBJ1-1, with a tentative D call TRBD1 (6 bases). The CDR3 has 14 residues. Germline assignment: CDR1 SGHRS and CDR2 YFSETQ. V shed 2 bases and J shed 5 bases, with 13 bases lying between them. CDR3 bases: TGCGCCAGCAGCTTACAGGGAGGAGAAACTGAAGCTTTCTTT. Translated: CASSLQGGETEAFF.

The rearrangement uses TRBV6-6 and TRBJ2-7; the D gene is possibly TRBD1 (5 bases). The CDR3 runs 14 residues. Per the germline V gene, CDR1 is MNHNY and CDR2 is SVGAGI (reference sequence). The ends were cut back, 8 bases at V and 6 bases at J, with 20 bases in the middle. The DNA for the CDR3 is TGTGCCAGCCAGGAAGGGGCGTCATCGTCCGAGCAGTACTTC. This encodes CASQEGASSSEQYF.

The rearrangement joins TRBV7-2 to TRBJ1-1, with 8 bases fitting TRBD1. Germline loops: CDR1 SGHTA, CDR2 FQGNSA. CDR3 length equals 14 residues. The V gene end was trimmed by 3 bases and the J gene end by 2 bases; junction bases not matched to a gene: 2. The CDR3 loop reads CASSLTGDNTEAFF. The CDR3, as DNA: TGTGCCAGCAGCTTGACAGGGGATAACACTGAAGCTTTCTTT. Full variable domain (remainder filled in from reference TRBV7-2 and TRBJ1-1): GAGVSQSPSNKVTEKGKDVELRCDPISGHTALYWYRQSLGQGLEFLIYFQGNSAPDKSGLPSDRFSAERTGGSVSTLTIQRTQQEDSAVYLCASSLTGDNTEAFFGQGTRLTVV.

The chain joins TRBV9 to TRBJ1-2, with D hard to call. The germline CDR1 and CDR2 sequences are SGDLS and YYNGEE. The CDR3 sequence is 12 residues long. The ends were cut back, 3 bases at V and 4 bases at J, with 7 bases in the middle. The CDR3 is CASSARAYGYTF. The CDR3 nucleotides are TGTGCCAGCAGCGCGAGGGCCTATGGCTACACCTTC.